This paragraph reports one TCR beta chain. The sample belongs to a study of T cell changes during pregnancy in multiple sclerosis. Measured with immunoSEQ multiplex PCR; TCRdb has only the in-frame clones, and not every one. Among tens of thousands of clones, around nine tenths were seen once, and the ten largest hold about 3.5%. Germline V CDR1 and CDR2: MDHEN, SYDVKM. This CDR3 has 16 residues. The V end was cut by 2 bases, the J end by 1 base, with 12 bases between. This sample comprised CD4+ T cells from peripheral blood mononuclear cells, obtained in the first trimester of pregnancy. The chain has TRBV28 and TRBJ1-5, with TRBD1 as a possible D gene (5 bases). The sequence was collected from a female donor in good health, enrolled as a control in a pregnancy study. The CDR3 DNA follows: TGTGCCAGCAGTTTACAGGGATTAGGCAGCAATCAGCCCCAGCATTTT. Its protein is CASSLQGLGSNQPQHF.